This entry features one T cell receptor beta chain sequence. Its specificity is not known. This specimen comes from a study of cytomegalovirus exposure and HLA in healthy donors. Study observations and caveats: A later look showed TCR association rates differing by HLA locus, highest for DRB1 and lowest for HLA-C. Roughly uniform depth of sequencing across donors was assumed in presence/absence analyses. The authors enumerated some 160 TCR beta chains as linked to cytomegalovirus.

PCR used 60 Vbeta primers and 13 Jbeta primers. Produced via immunoSEQ multiplex PCR; TCRdb's table is partial and in-frame only. The repertoire holds around 140,000 clones, with 76% as singletons. The sequenced sample consisted of PBMCs. This sequence originates from a female donor in good health and CMV-seropositive.

The CDR3 DNA reads TGTGCCAGTAGTCTACTGGGACTAGCCACGAACACCGGGGAGCTGTTTTTT. This codes for CASSLLGLATNTGELFF. This chain links TRBV19 with TRBJ2-2; 9 bases line up with TRBD2. Germline V lookup: CDR1 LNHDA, CDR2 SQIVND (reference sequence). This CDR3 spans 17 amino acids. V was pared by 5 bases and J by 0 bases, with 7 bases of the junction left unmatched.